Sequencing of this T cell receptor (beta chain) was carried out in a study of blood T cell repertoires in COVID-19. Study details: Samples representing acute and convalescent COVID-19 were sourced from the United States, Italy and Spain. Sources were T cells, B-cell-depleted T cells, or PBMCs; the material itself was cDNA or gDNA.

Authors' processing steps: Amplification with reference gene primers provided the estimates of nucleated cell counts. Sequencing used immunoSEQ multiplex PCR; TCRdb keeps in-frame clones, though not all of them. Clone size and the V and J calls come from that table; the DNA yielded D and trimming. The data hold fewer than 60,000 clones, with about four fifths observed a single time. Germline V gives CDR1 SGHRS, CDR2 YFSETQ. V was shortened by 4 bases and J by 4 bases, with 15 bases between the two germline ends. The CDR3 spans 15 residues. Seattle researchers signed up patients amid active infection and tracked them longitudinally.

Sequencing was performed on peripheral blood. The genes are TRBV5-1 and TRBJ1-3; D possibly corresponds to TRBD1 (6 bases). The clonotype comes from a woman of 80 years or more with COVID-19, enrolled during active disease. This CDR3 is CASSDETGKGNTIYF. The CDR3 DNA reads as TGCGCCAGCAGCGACGAAACAGGGAAAGGAAACACCATATATTTT.